This note documents a single T cell receptor beta chain sequence. The data derive from a study of T-cell reconstitution after alpha-beta-depleted transplantation in children. With 6 bases removed from V and 7 bases from J, the gap between germline ends came to 13 bases. The CDR3 has 14 amino acids. CDR1 MNHNS and CDR2 SASEGT come from the germline V gene. The library targeted TCRbeta and was prepared with unique molecular identifiers. TCRdb called the PCR reads again in MiXCR, with one record for every CDR3 protein. The sample lists about 270,000 distinct CDR3 sequences, about a tenth occurring once. This clonotype was obtained from a human donor who donated a stem cell graft to a child with SCID. The source material was PBMCs from the stem cell graft donor, sampled from the stem cell graft. V gene TRBV6-1 combines with J gene TRBJ1-6; D is undetermined. CDR3 residues: CASSDLTVNSPLHF. The DNA for the CDR3 is TGTGCCAGCAGCGATCTTACAGTGAATTCACCCCTCCACTTT.